Each of the 7 T cell receptor beta chains below was sequenced from the same sample in a study of blood T cell repertoires in COVID-19. The protocol was immunoSEQ multiplex PCR, while the TCRdb copy is restricted to in-frame clones and leaves out a portion. The sample holds around 280,000 clones, around nine tenths seen once. Material: peripheral blood. Receptors were obtained from a woman aged 25 to 39 with COVID-19, enrolled during active disease.

The chain recombines TRBV30 with TRBJ1-1; 7 bases line up with TRBD1. Trimming removed 3 bases from V and 6 bases from J; junction bases left unmatched: 4. This CDR3 region has 12 residues. The germline V gene encodes CDR1 GTSNPN and CDR2 SVGIG (reference sequence). The CDR3 spells CAWSTGTAEAFF. The CDR3 coding sequence is TGTGCCTGGAGCACAGGGACAGCTGAAGCTTTCTTT.

The chain couples TRBV4-1 to TRBJ2-5, with D possibly matching TRBD2 (6 bases). This CDR3 comprises 15 residues. Between the trimmed V and J ends, which lost 4 bases and 2 bases, there was a span of 14 bases. The V gene's germline CDR1 is MGHRA and CDR2 YSYEKL. The DNA of the CDR3 is TGCGCCAGCAGCCTGGGTCGGGAGCGACAAGAGACCCAGTACTTC. Its protein is CASSLGRERQETQYF.

The rearrangement joins TRBV9 to TRBJ1-3; TRBD1 is a possible D gene (5 bases). In germline, CDR1 is SGDLS, CDR2 YYNGEE. The ends were cut back, 0 bases at V and 0 bases at J, with 10 bases in the middle. The CDR3 runs to 16 residues. The CDR3 region has the DNA TGTGCCAGCAGCGTAGACGGGGGAAACTCTGGAAACACCATATATTTT. As protein: CASSVDGGNSGNTIYF.

The chain is built from TRBV10-3 and TRBJ1-2; TRBD1 agrees at 8 bases. Germline V gene lookup returns CDR1 ENHRY and CDR2 SYGVKD. The junction had 5 bases not matched to a gene; V was cut back by 4 bases and J by 4 bases. The CDR3 covers 14 residues. The CDR3, as DNA: TGTGCCATCAGTGGTGGACAGGGCCTCTATGGCTACACCTTC. Its translation: CAISGGQGLYGYTF.

The chain carries TRBV10-3 and TRBJ2-1, with 7 nucleotides matching TRBD2. The length of the CDR3 is 15 residues. The V gene end was trimmed by 4 bases and the J gene end by 2 bases; junction bases not matched to a gene: 5. The germline V gene encodes CDR1 ENHRY and CDR2 SYGVKD. CDR3 sequence reads: CAISVIAGTYNEQFF. CDR3 DNA: TGTGCCATCAGTGTAATAGCGGGCACCTACAATGAGCAGTTCTTC.

The chain links TRBV29-1 to TRBJ2-1; no firm D call. Germline lookup yields CDR1 SQVTM and CDR2 ANQGSEA. V was clipped by 1 base and J by 6 bases, with 16 bases between them. The CDR3 spans 15 residues. CDR3 sequence reads: CSVEAPFLASNEQFF. CDR3 bases: TGCAGCGTTGAAGCTCCTTTCCTGGCCTCCAATGAGCAGTTCTTC.

This chain connects TRBV28 to TRBJ1-1, with D uncertain. V was shortened by 5 bases and J by 6 bases, with 19 bases between the two germline ends. The CDR3 has 15 residues. Per germline, CDR1 MDHEN and CDR2 SYDVKM. As DNA, the CDR3 is TGTGCCAGCAGTCCCCCGGCGGGGTGGCGGTCTGAAGCTTTCTTT. It specifies CASSPPAGWRSEAFF. Variable domain in full (rest from reference TRBV28 and TRBJ1-1): DVKVTQSSRYLVKRTGEKVFLECVQDMDHENMFWYRQDPGLGLRLIYFSYDVKMKEKGDIPEGYSVSREKKERFSLILESASTNQTSMYLCASSPPAGWRSEAFFGQGTRLTVV.